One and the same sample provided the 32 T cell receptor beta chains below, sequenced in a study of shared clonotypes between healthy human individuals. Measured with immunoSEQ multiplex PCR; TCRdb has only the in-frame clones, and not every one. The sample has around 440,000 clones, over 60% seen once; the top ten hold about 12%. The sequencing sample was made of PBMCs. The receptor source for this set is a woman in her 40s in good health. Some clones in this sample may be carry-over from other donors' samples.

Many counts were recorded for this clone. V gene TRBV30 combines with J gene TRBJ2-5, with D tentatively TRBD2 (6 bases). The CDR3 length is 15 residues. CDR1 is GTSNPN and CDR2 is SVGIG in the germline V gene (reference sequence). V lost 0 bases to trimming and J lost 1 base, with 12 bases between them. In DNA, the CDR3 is TGTGCCTGGAGTGTGAACCGGGACTTCCAAGAGACCCAGTACTTC. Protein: CAWSVNRDFQETQYF.

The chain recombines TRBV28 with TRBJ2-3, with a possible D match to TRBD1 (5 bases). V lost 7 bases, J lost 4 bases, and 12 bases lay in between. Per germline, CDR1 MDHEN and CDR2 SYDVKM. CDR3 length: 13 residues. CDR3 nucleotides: TGTGCCAGCATAAGGGGATCTGCAGATACGCAGTATTTT. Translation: CASIRGSADTQYF.

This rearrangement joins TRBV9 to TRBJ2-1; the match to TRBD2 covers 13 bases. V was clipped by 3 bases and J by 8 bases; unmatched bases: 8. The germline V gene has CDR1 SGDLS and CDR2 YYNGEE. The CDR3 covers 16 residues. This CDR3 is CASSATSGRAWDEQFF. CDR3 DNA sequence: TGTGCCAGCAGCGCCACTAGCGGGAGGGCCTGGGATGAGCAGTTCTTC.

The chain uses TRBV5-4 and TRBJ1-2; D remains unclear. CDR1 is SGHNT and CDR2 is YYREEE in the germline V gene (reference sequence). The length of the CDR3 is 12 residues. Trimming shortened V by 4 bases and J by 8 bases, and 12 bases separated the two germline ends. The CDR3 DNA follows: TGTGCCAGCAGCCGCGACGTGCTGGGCTACACCTTC. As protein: CASSRDVLGYTF.

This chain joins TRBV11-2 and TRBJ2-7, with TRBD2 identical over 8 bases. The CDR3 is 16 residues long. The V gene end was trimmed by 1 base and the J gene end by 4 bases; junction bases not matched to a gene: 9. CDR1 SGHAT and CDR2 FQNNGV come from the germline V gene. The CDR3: CASSLAGGPTRYEQYF. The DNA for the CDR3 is TGTGCCAGCAGCTTAGCGGGAGGGCCCACTAGATACGAGCAGTACTTC.

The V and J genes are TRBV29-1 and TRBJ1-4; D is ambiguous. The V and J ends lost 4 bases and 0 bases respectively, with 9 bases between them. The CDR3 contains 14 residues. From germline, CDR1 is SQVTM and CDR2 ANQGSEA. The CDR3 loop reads CSVGLQSTNEKLFF. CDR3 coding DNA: TGCAGCGTTGGTTTACAGTCAACTAATGAAAAACTGTTTTTT.

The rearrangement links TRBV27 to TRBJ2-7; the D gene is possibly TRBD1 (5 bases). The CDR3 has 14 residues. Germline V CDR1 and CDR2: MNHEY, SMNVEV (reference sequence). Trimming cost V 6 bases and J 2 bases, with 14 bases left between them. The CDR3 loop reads CASSPGPVPYEQYF. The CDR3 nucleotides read TGTGCCAGCAGCCCAGGGCCAGTCCCCTACGAGCAGTACTTC.

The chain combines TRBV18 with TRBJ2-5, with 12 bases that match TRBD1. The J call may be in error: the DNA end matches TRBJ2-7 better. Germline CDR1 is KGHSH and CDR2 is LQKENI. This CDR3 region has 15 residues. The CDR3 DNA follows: TGTGCCAGCTCACTCGGGACAGGGGGCGAGTACGAGCAGTACTTC. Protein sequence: CASSLGTGGEYEQYF.

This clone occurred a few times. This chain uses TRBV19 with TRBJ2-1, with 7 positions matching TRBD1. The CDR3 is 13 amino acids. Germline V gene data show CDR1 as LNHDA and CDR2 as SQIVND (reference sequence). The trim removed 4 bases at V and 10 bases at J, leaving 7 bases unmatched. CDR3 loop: CASSTITGQEQFF. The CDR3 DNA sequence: TGTGCCAGTAGTACTATCACGGGACAGGAGCAGTTCTTC.

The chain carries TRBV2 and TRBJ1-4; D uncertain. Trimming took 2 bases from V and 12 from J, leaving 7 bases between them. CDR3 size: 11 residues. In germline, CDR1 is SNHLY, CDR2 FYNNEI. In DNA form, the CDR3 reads TGTGCCAGCAGTGAACAGCGTGAACTGTTTTTT. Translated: CASSEQRELFF.

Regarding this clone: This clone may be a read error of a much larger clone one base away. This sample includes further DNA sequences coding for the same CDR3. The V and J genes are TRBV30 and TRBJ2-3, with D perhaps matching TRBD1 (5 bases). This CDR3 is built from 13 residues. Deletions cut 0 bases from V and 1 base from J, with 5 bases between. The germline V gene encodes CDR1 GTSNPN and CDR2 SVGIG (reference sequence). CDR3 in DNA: TGTGCCTGGAGTGTACAGGGCACAGATACGCAGTATTTT. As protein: CAWSVQGTDTQYF.

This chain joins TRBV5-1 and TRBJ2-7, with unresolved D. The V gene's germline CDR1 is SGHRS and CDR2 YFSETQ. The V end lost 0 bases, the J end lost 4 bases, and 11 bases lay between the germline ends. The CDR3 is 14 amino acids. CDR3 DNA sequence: TGCGCCAGCAGCTTGGGTAACTCACTTTACGAGCAGTACTTC. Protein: CASSLGNSLYEQYF.

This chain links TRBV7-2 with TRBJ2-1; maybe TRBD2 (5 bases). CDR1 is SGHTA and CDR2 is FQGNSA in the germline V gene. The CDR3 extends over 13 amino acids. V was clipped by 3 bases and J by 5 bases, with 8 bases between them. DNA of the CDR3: TGTGCCAGCAGCTTTGTCGGGAACAATGAGCAGTTCTTC. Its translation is CASSFVGNNEQFF.

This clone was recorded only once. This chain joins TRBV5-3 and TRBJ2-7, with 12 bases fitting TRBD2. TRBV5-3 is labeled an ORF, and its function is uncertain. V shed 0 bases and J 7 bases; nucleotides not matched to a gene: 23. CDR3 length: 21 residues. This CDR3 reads CARSLAGKVVASGRGVREQYF. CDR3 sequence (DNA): TGTGCCAGAAGCTTGGCCGGGAAAGTGGTGGCTAGCGGGAGGGGCGTTCGGGAGCAGTACTTC.

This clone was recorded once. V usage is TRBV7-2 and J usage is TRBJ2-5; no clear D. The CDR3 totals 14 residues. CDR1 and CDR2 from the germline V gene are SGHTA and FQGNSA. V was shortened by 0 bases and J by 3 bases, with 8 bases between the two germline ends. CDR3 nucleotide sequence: TGTGCCAGCAGCTTAGCAAGCGTTAAAGAGACCCAGTACTTC. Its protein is CASSLASVKETQYF.

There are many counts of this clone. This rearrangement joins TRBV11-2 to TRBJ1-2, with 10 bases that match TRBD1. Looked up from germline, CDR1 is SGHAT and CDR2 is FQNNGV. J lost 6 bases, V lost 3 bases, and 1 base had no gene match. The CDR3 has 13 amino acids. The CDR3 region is CASSFGTGDGYTF. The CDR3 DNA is TGTGCCAGCAGCTTCGGGACAGGGGATGGCTACACCTTC.

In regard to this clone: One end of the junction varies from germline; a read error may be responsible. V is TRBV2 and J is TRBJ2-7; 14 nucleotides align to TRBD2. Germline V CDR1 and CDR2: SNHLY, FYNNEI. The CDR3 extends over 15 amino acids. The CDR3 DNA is TGTGTCAGCAGCGCCGGGACTAGCGGGAGCTACGAGCAGTACTTC. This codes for CVSSAGTSGSYEQYF.

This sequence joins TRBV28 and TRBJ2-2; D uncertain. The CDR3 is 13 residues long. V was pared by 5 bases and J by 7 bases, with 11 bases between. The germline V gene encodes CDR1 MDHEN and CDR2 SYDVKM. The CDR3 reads CASSLPFGGELFF. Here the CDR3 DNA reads TGTGCCAGCAGTCTTCCCTTTGGCGGGGAGCTGTTTTTT.

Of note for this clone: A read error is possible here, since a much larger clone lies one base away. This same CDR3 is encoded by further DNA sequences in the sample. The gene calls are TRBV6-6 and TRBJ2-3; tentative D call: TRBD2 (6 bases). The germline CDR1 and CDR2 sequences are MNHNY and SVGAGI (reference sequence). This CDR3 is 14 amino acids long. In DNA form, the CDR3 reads TGTGCCAGCAGTGGGGGGAGCCTCACAGATACGCAGTACTTT. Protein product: CASSGGSLTDTQYF.

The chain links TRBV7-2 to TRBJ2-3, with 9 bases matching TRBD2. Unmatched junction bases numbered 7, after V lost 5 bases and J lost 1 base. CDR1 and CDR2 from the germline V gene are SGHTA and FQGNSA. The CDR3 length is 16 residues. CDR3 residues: CASSPLRTSGTDTQYF. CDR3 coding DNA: TGTGCCAGCAGCCCTCTACGGACTAGCGGCACAGATACGCAGTATTTT.

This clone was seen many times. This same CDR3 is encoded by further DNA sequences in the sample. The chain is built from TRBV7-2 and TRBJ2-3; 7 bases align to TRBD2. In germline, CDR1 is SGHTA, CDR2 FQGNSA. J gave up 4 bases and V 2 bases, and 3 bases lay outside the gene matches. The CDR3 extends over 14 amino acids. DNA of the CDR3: TGTGCCAGCAGCTTATATCTAGCGGCAGATACGCAGTATTTT. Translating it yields CASSLYLAADTQYF. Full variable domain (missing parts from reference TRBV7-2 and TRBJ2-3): GAGVSQSPSNKVTEKGKDVELRCDPISGHTALYWYRQSLGQGLEFLIYFQGNSAPDKSGLPSDRFSAERTGGSVSTLTIQRTQQEDSAVYLCASSLYLAADTQYFGPGTRLTVL.

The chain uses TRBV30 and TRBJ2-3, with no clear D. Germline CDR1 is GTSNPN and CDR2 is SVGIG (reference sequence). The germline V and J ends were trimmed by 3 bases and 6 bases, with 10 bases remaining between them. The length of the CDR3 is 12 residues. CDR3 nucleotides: TGTGCCTGGAGACCGTCGGTCGATACGCAGTATTTT. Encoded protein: CAWRPSVDTQYF. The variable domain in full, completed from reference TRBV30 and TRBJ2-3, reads SQTIHQWPATLVQPVGSPLSLECTVEGTSNPNLYWYRQAAGRGLQLLFYSVGIGQISSEVPQNLSASRPQDRQFILSSKKLLLSDSGFYLCAWRPSVDTQYFGPGTRLTVL.

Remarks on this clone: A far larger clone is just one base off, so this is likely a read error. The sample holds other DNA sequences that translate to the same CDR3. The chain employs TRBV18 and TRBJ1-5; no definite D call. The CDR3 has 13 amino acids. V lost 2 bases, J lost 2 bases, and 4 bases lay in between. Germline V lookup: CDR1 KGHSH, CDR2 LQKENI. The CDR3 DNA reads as TGTGCCAGCTCACCAGGGCGCAATCAGCCCCAGCATTTT. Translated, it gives CASSPGRNQPQHF.

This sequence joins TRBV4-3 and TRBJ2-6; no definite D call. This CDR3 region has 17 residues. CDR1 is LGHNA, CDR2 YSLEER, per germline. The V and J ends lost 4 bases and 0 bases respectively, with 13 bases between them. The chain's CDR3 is CASSPQESYSGANVLTF. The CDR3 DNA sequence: TGCGCCAGCAGCCCTCAGGAGTCCTACTCTGGGGCCAACGTCCTGACTTTC.

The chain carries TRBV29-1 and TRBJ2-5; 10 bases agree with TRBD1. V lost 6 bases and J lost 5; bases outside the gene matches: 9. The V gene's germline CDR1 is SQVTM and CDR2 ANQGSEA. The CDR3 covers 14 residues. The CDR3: CSVARQGAWETQYF. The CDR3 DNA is TGCAGCGTCGCCCGACAGGGGGCGTGGGAGACCCAGTACTTC.

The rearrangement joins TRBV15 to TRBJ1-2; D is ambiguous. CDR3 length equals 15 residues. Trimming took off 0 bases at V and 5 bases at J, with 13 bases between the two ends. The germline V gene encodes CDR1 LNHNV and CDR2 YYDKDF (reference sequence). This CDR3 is CATSRDFGGEYGYTF. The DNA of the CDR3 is TGTGCCACCAGCAGAGATTTTGGCGGAGAATATGGCTACACCTTC.

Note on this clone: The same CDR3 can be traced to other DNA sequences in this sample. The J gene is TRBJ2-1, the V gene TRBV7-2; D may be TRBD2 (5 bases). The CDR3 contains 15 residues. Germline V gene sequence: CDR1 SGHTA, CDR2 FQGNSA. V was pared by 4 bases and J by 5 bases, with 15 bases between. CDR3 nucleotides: TGTGCCAGCAGCTCTGATAGAGGGAGTCACAATGAGCAGTTCTTC. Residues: CASSSDRGSHNEQFF.

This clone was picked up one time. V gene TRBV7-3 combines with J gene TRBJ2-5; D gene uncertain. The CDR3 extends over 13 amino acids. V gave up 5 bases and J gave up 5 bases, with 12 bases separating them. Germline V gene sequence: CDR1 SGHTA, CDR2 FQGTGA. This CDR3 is CASSERSGETQYF. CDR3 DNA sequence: TGTGCCAGCAGCGAAAGGAGTGGGGAGACCCAGTACTTC.

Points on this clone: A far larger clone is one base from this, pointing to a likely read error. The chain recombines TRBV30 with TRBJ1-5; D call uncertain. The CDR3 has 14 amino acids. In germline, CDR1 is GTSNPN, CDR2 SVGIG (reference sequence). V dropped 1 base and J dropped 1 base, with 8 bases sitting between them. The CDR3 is CAWSAIQSNQPQHF. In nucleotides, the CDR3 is TGTGCCTGGAGTGCGATACAAAGCAATCAGCCCCAGCATTTT.

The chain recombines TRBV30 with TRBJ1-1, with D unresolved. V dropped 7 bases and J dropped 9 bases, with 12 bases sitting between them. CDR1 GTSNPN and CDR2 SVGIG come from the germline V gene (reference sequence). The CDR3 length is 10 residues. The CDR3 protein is CASQRGKAFF. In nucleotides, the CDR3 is TGTGCCTCCCAGAGAGGGAAAGCTTTCTTT.

CDR3 nucleotide sequence: TGTGCCCGCACAAGGCTTGAGGTTGAGGGATGCTACGAGCAGTACTTC. This gives the protein CARTRLEVEGCYEQYF. The chain carries TRBV7-9 and TRBJ2-7, with D possibly being TRBD2 (5 bases). Germline-derived CDR1 and CDR2 are SEHNR and FQNEAQ (reference sequence). Trimming took off 11 bases at V and 3 bases at J, with 26 bases between the two ends. The CDR3 spans 16 residues.

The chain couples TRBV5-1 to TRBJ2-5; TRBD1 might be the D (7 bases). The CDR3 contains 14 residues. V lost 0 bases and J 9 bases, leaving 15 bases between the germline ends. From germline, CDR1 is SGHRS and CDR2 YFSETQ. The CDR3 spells CASSLGQGPGAQYF. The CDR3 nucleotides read TGCGCCAGCAGCTTGGGACAGGGCCCGGGGGCCCAGTACTTC.